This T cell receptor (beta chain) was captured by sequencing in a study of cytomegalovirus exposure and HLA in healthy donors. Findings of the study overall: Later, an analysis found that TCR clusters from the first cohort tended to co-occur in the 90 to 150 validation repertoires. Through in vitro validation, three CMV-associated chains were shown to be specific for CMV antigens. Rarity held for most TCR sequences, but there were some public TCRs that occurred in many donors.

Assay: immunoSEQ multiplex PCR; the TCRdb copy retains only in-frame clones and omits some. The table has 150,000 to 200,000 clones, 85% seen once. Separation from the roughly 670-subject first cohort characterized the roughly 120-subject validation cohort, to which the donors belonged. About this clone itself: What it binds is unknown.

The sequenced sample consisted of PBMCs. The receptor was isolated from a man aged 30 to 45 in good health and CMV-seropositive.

This CDR3 reads CAWSVGAVVGGYTF. The DNA of the CDR3 is TGTGCCTGGAGTGTAGGGGCAGTAGTGGGAGGCTACACCTTC. The J gene is TRBJ1-2, the V gene TRBV30; maybe TRBD1 (5 bases). The CDR3 consists of 14 residues. The germline CDR1 and CDR2 sequences are GTSNPN and SVGIG (reference sequence). V was clipped by 0 bases and J by 8 bases, with 16 bases between them.